The rows below give T cell receptor beta chains drawn from one sample of a study of control samples from healthy donors and cancer patients. TCRdb's table, derived via immunoSEQ multiplex PCR, lists solely in-frame clones and lacks some. There are 85,000 to 95,000 clones in the sample; around 90% occur only once, and under 15% lies in the top ten. Sequencing was carried out using blood. Receptor source: a woman between 65 and 79 years old in good health. Each CDR3 is given with its conserved first and last residue. The order of the fields is clone size, J gene, D gene, V gene, CDR3 DNA, CDR3 protein. The D gene is left open where the match is weak. Some rows have no size entry. The others give once, few or many, or a class for an expanded clone.

>NA|TRBJ2-7|TRBD2|TRBV9
TGTGCCAGCAGCGTAGGTAGCGGGACCTACGAGCAGTACTTC
CASSVGSGTYEQYF
>NA|TRBJ2-1|NA|TRBV5-6
TGTGCCAGCAGCTCCGGGATCTTAAGTGAGCAGTTCTTC
CASSSGILSEQFF
>NA|TRBJ2-4|TRBD2|TRBV19
TGTGCCAGTAGTCCCTTAGCGGGAGGCCACATTCAGTACTTC
CASSPLAGGHIQYF
>NA|TRBJ2-2|TRBD1|TRBV5-1
TGCGCCAGCAGCACCGGGGACAGGACGAACACCGGGGAGCTGTTTTTT
CASSTGDRTNTGELFF
>NA|TRBJ1-2|NA|TRBV6-5
TGTTTTTCCGGGACGTCTGCAAGTGGGGATGGCTACACCTTC
CFSGTSASGDGYTF
>few|TRBJ2-1|NA|TRBV28
TGTGCCAGCAGTTTGAGGAACTTGGTTAATGAGCAGTTCTTC
CASSLRNLVNEQFF
>NA|TRBJ2-7|TRBD2|TRBV4-1
TGCGCCAGCAGCCAAGGTAGCGGGAATTCCTACGAGCAGTACTTC
CASSQGSGNSYEQYF
>NA|TRBJ1-1|NA|TRBV18
TGTGCCAGCTCAGGCAGGGTAGAAGTGAACACTGAAGCTTTCTTT
CASSGRVEVNTEAFF
>NA|TRBJ2-7|TRBD1|TRBV27
TGTGCCAGCAGTTTTGTCCCCCCCGACAGGGCGAGCTCCTACGAGCAGTACTTC
CASSFVPPDRASSYEQYF
>NA|TRBJ1-2|NA|TRBV7-8
TGTGCCAGCAGTCAAAGCCCCCGGGGTGAATCCCGGAAGGACTATGGCTACACCTTC
CASSQSPRGESRKDYGYTF
>NA|TRBJ1-1|NA|TRBV7-9
TGTGCCGGTATGACGGTGAACACTGAAGCTTTCTTT
CAGMTVNTEAFF
>NA|TRBJ2-7|TRBD2|TRBV6-5
TGTGCCAGCCAAGGGGGGACTAGTATTGACGAGCAGTACTTC
CASQGGTSIDEQYF
>NA|TRBJ1-5|NA|TRBV28
TGTGCCAGCAGGGGGCTGGCCGGTCAGCCCCAGCATTTT
CASRGLAGQPQHF
>NA|TRBJ2-3|TRBD2|TRBV6-2/TRBV6-3
TGTGCCAGCAGTTACGGCGGGAGGGATAGCACAGATACGCAGTATTTT
CASSYGGRDSTDTQYF
>NA|TRBJ2-2|NA|TRBV15
TGTGCCACCAGCAGTGGGATGGACAAGGGATACACCGGGGAGCTGTTTTTT
CATSSGMDKGYTGELFF
>NA|TRBJ2-7|NA|TRBV5-6
TGTGCCAGCAGCAAGGGACGGGACTTCTACGAGCAGTACTTC
CASSKGRDFYEQYF